This T cell receptor beta chain derives from a study of T-cell memory formation after mild COVID-19. At the level of the study: For the most part, TCR clusters were specific to one donor. Study-level findings and limits: For second-wave clones that peaked at day 37, SARS-CoV-2 specificity went unverified. Clones that got smaller from day 15 to 85 had even CD4/CD8, while clones growing later tipped toward CD4+.

TCRdb ran MiXCR on the 5' RACE reads and lists one entry per CDR3 protein. The sample records around 310,000 distinct CDR3 sequences, roughly 19% being singletons. Remarks on this clonotype: Its specificity is unknown.

The sequencing sample was made of PBMCs or a T cell subset sorted from them (not recorded which). The source is a man aged 18 to 29 who had mild COVID-19 (a few samples of this study predate the infection). Cell type and time point are not known.

The CDR3 DNA reads as TGCAGCGTTGATGGCCAGGGGGAAACCTACGAGCAGTACTTC. As protein: CSVDGQGETYEQYF. The V gene is TRBV29-1, the J gene TRBJ2-7, with 7 bases aligning to TRBD1. V was pared by 3 bases and J by 2 bases, with 7 bases of the junction left unmatched. Germline-derived CDR1 and CDR2 are SQVTM and ANQGSEA. The CDR3 loop spans 14 amino acids.